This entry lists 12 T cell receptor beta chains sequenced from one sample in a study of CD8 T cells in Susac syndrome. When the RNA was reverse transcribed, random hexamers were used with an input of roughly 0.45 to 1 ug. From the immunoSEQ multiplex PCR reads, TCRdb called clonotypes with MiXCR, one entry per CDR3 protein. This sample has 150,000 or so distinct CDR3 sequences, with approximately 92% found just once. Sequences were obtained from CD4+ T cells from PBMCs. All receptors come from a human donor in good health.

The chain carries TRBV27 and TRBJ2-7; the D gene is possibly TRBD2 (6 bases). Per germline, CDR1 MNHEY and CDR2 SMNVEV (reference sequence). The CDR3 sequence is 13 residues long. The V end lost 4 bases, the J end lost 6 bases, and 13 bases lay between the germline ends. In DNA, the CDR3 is TGTGCCAGCAGTTATCCTGGGGGGAGCGAGCAGTACTTC. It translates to CASSYPGGSEQYF.

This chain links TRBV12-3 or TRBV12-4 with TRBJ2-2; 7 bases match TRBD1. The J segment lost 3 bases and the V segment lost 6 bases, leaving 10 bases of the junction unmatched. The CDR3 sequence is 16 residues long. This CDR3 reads CASSPSGTVDTGELFF. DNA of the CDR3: TGTGCCAGCAGCCCCTCCGGGACAGTTGACACCGGGGAGCTGTTTTTT.

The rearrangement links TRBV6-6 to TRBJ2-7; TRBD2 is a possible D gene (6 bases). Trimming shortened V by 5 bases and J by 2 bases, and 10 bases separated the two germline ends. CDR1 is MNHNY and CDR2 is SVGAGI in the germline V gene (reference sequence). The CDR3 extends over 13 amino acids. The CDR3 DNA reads TGTGCCAGCAGTCCCCGGGAGACCTACGAGCAGTACTTC. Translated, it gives CASSPRETYEQYF.

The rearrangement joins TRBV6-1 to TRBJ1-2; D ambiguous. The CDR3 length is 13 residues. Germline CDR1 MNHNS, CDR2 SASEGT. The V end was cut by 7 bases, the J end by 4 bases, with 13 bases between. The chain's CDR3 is CASKFYRPYGYTF. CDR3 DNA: TGTGCCAGCAAGTTTTACAGACCCTATGGCTACACCTTC.

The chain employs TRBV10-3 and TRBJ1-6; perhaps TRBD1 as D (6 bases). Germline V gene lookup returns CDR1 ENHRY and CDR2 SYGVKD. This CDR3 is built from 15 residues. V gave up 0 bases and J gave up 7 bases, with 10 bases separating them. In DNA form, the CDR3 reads TGTGCCATCAGTGAGTCGGACAGTAAAAATTCACCCCTCCACTTT. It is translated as CAISESDSKNSPLHF.

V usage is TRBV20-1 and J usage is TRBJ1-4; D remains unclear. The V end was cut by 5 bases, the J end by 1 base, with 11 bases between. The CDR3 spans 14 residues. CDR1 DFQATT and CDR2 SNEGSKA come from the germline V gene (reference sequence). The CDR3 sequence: CSASELETNEKLFF. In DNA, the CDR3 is TGCAGTGCTTCGGAGCTAGAAACTAATGAAAAACTGTTTTTT.

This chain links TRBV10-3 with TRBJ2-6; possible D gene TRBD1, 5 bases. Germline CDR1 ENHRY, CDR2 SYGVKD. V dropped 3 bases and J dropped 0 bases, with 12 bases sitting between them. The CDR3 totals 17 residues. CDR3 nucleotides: TGTGCCATCAGTGATAGTGGGGCGTCCTCTGGGGCCAACGTCCTGACTTTC. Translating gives CAISDSGASSGANVLTF.

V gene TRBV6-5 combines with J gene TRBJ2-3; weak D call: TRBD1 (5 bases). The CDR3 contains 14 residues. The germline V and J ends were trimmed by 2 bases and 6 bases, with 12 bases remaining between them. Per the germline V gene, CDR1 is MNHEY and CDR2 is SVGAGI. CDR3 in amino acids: CASSYTGIYDTQYF. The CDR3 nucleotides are TGTGCCAGCAGTTACACAGGAATTTACGATACGCAGTATTTT.

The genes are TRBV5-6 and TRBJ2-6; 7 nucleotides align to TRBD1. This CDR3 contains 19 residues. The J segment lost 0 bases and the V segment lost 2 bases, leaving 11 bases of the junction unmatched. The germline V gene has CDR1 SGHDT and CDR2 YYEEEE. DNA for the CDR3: TGTGCCAGCAGCTTAACAGGACAGGAATACTTCTCTGGGGCCAACGTCCTGACTTTC. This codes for CASSLTGQEYFSGANVLTF. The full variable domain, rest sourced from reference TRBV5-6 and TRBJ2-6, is DAGVTQSPTHLIKTRGQQVTLRCSPKSGHDTVSWYQQALGQGPQFIFQYYEEEERQRGNFPDRFSGHQFPNYSSELNVNALLLGDSALYLCASSLTGQEYFSGANVLTFGAGSRLTVL.

DNA of the CDR3: TGCGCCAGCAGTCAAGACCCAGTCGTGAACACTGAAGCTTTCTTT. The encoded protein is CASSQDPVVNTEAFF. The rearrangement joins TRBV23-1 to TRBJ1-1, with D unresolved. TRBV23-1 is an ORF; its function is uncertain. Trimming removed 2 bases from V and 0 bases from J, with 10 bases in between. This CDR3 is 15 amino acids long.

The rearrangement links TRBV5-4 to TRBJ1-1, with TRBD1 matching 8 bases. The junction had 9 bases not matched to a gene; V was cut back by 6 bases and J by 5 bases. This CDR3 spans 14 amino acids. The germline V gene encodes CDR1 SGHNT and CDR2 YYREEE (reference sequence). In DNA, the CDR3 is TGTGCCAGCAATCCGGGACAGGTGGGGACTGAAGCTTTCTTT. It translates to CASNPGQVGTEAFF.

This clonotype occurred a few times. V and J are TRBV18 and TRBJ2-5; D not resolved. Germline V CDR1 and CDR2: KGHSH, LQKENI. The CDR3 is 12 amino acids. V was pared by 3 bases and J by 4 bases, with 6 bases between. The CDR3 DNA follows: TGTGCCAGCTCACCCCCCGGAGAGACCCAGTACTTC. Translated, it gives CASSPPGETQYF.